This passage covers 23 T cell receptor beta chains from one sample sequenced in a study of T cells in Graves' hyperthyroidism and ophthalmopathy. There were TCR beta CDR3 regions amplified from RNA transcripts. A first-round RT-PCR of the TCR CDR3 used the HTBI primer set. MiXCR, run by TCRdb on the multiplex PCR reads, gives a single entry per CDR3 protein. The table records about 110,000 distinct CDR3 sequences, 15% to 20% of them present only once. Sample: blood. All receptors derive from a woman aged 45 to 65 with Graves' hyperthyroidism.

The table lists this clonotype with many counts. J is TRBJ2-1 and V is TRBV15; possible D gene TRBD2, 6 bases. Germline values: CDR1 LNHNV, CDR2 YYDKDF (reference sequence). The V end was cut by 8 bases, the J end by 5 bases, with 13 bases between. The CDR3 totals 13 residues. In DNA, the CDR3 is TGTGCCACCGAAGCGGCGGGGCACAATGAGCAGTTCTTC. As protein: CATEAAGHNEQFF.

This clonotype has a count of ten or more. J is TRBJ2-5 and V is TRBV12-3 or TRBV12-4; possibly TRBD1 for D (5 bases). This CDR3 comprises 15 residues. V was clipped by 5 bases and J by 5 bases, with 18 bases between them. CDR3 coding DNA: TGTGCCAGCAGTACCTTAGGGGATTATGGGGAGACCCAGTACTTC. Translation: CASSTLGDYGETQYF.

This clonotype appeared many times. V gene TRBV28 combines with J gene TRBJ1-2, with D uncertain. There are 12 residues in the CDR3. Per the germline V gene, CDR1 is MDHEN and CDR2 is SYDVKM. Trimming removed 9 bases from V and 3 bases from J, with 11 bases in between. As DNA, the CDR3 is TGTGCCAGTCTCGCTACGGACTATGGCTACACCTTC. Translated: CASLATDYGYTF.

This clonotype has at least ten counts. The rearrangement joins TRBV28 to TRBJ2-7, with TRBD1 matching 7 bases. J was trimmed by 6 bases and V by 4 bases; bases with no gene match: 6. Per germline, CDR1 MDHEN and CDR2 SYDVKM. The CDR3 is 13 amino acids. In DNA, the CDR3 is TGTGCCAGCAGTTCCCCTGGGACAGTCGAGCAGTACGTC. Its protein product is CASSSPGTVEQYV.

Ten or more counts support this clonotype. The chain carries TRBV3-1 and TRBJ1-1, with 7 nucleotides matching TRBD1. The length of the CDR3 is 13 residues. The V gene's germline CDR1 is LGHDT and CDR2 YNNKEL (reference sequence). The V segment lost 4 bases and the J segment 5 bases; nucleotides outside the gene matches: 4. CDR3 coding DNA: TGTGCCAGCAGCCGATACAGGGGAACTGAAGCTTTCTTT. Translation: CASSRYRGTEAFF.

This clonotype appeared many times. The chain recombines TRBV29-1 with TRBJ1-2; D possibly corresponds to TRBD1 (6 bases). V shed 3 bases and J shed 8 bases, with 13 bases lying between them. Germline V gene data show CDR1 as SQVTM and CDR2 as ANQGSEA. The CDR3 loop spans 12 amino acids. CDR3 coding DNA: TGCAGCGTTGATTTCGGGGGCGGGGGCTACACCTTC. Its translation: CSVDFGGGGYTF.

The chain is built from TRBV7-9 and TRBJ2-7, with TRBD2 matching over 11 bases. This CDR3 contains 15 residues. With 2 bases clipped from V and 2 bases from J, the junction kept 2 bases outside the gene matches. Germline CDR1 reads SEHNR; CDR2 reads FQNEAQ (reference sequence). Here the CDR3 reads CASSLTSGGTYEQYF. As DNA, the CDR3 is TGTGCCAGCAGCTTAACTAGCGGGGGAACCTACGAGCAGTACTTC.

This clonotype showed up many times. DNA for the CDR3: TGCAGTGCTAGAGTGGGGGGCACTGAAGCTTTCTTT. As protein: CSARVGGTEAFF. The chain is built from TRBV20-1 and TRBJ1-1, with TRBD1 as a possible D gene (5 bases). Per germline, CDR1 DFQATT and CDR2 SNEGSKA (reference sequence). Deletions cut 1 base from V and 4 bases from J, with 7 bases between. This CDR3 comprises 12 residues.

The sample holds many counts of this clonotype. This chain uses TRBV12-3 or TRBV12-4 with TRBJ2-1; D is possibly TRBD2 (5 bases). CDR3 size: 12 residues. V was clipped by 5 bases and J by 8 bases, with 10 bases between them. The DNA of the CDR3 is TGTGCCAGCAGTAAGAGGGTCGATGAGCAGTTCTTC. Translated: CASSKRVDEQFF.

The gene calls are TRBV12-3 or TRBV12-4 and TRBJ2-5; 7 nucleotides line up with TRBD2. The CDR3 is 15 residues long. The junction had 11 bases not matched to a gene; V was cut back by 6 bases and J by 4 bases. CDR3 region: CASSPPGLSGETQYF. The CDR3 coding sequence is TGTGCCAGCAGCCCGCCGGGACTATCGGGAGAGACCCAGTACTTC.

Many counts were recorded for this clonotype. The junction differs from germline at one of its ends, possibly a read error. The chain combines TRBV18 with TRBJ1-4, with D tentatively TRBD1 (5 bases). CDR3 length: 13 amino acids. Germline V gene sequence: CDR1 KGHSH, CDR2 LQKENI. The CDR3 bases are TGTGCCAGCTCACCCTGGTCGGGGGAAAACCTGTTTTTT. Its protein product is CASSPWSGENLFF.

The CDR3 loop reads CSAREGSGYTF. CDR3 sequence (DNA): TGCAGTGCTAGAGAAGGAAGTGGCTACACCTTC. The rearrangement links TRBV20-1 to TRBJ1-2; D is undetermined. The CDR3 runs to 11 residues. CDR1 is DFQATT, CDR2 SNEGSKA, per germline (reference sequence). The V end was cut by 0 bases, the J end by 7 bases, with 6 bases between.

V is TRBV3-1 and J is TRBJ2-1, with 7 nucleotides matching TRBD2. CDR3 length equals 16 residues. Trimming took 5 bases from V and 0 from J; bases not matched to a gene: 7. The germline CDR1 and CDR2 sequences are LGHDT and YNNKEL (reference sequence). The CDR3 DNA reads as TGTGCCAGCAGCTGGAGGGGAGGGAGCTCCTACAATGAGCAGTTCTTC. Translating it yields CASSWRGGSSYNEQFF.

This clonotype has a handful of counts. This chain uses TRBV9 with TRBJ2-3, with TRBD2 identical over 10 bases. J was trimmed by 1 base and V by 2 bases; bases with no gene match: 4. Per the germline V gene, CDR1 is SGDLS and CDR2 is YYNGEE. The CDR3 runs 16 residues. CDR3: CASSVTGTSGTDTQYF. The DNA for the CDR3 is TGTGCCAGCAGCGTGACCGGGACTAGCGGCACAGATACGCAGTATTTT.

The rearrangement links TRBV7-2 to TRBJ2-1; weak D call: TRBD2 (5 bases). Germline V CDR1 and CDR2: SGHTA, FQGNSA. Trimming removed 4 bases at V and 5 bases at J, with 9 bases between. The CDR3 spans 13 residues. The CDR3 DNA reads TGTGCCAGCAGCTCAGGACTTGACAATGAGCAGTTCTTC. Its translation is CASSSGLDNEQFF.

This clonotype was found many times. The chain joins TRBV19 to TRBJ1-5, with D uncertain. CDR3 length: 14 residues. V lost 2 bases, J lost 6 bases, and 11 bases lay in between. Germline V CDR1 and CDR2: LNHDA, SQIVND (reference sequence). In DNA form, the CDR3 reads TGTGCCAGTAGTATAAAAGGGTTTGGTCAGCCCCAGCATTTT. Its translation is CASSIKGFGQPQHF.

Many counts were recorded for this clonotype. The gene calls are TRBV7-9 and TRBJ1-4, with D possibly TRBD1 on 6 matching bases. The CDR3 has 15 amino acids. V dropped 4 bases and J dropped 10 bases, with 19 bases sitting between them. The germline V gene has CDR1 SEHNR and CDR2 FQNEAQ (reference sequence). The CDR3 region has the DNA TGTGCCAGCAGCTCCCGAGGTGGGGGCGAGGGAAAACTGTTTTTT. Its protein is CASSSRGGGEGKLFF.

This clonotype occurred many times. In DNA, the CDR3 is TGTGCCAGCACCAGAGGGGGCTATGGCTACACCTTC. This gives the protein CASTRGGYGYTF. V usage is TRBV27 and J usage is TRBJ1-2; TRBD1 is a possible D gene (6 bases). This CDR3 spans 12 amino acids. Germline values: CDR1 MNHEY, CDR2 SMNVEV (reference sequence). Trimming removed 7 bases from V and 4 bases from J, with 10 bases in between.

Remarks on this clonotype: A single base separates this from a much larger clone, so it may be a read error. The chain employs TRBV7-3 and TRBJ2-7, with 8 positions matching TRBD1. This CDR3 comprises 17 residues. V trimming: 4 bases; J trimming: 3 bases; junction bases outside the gene matches: 14. Germline V gives CDR1 SGHTA, CDR2 FQGTGA. This CDR3 reads CASSSGQEQALDYEQYF. The CDR3 nucleotides are TGTGCCAGCAGCTCGGGACAGGAGCAAGCCTTGGACTACGAGCAGTACTTC.

This clonotype was seen repeatedly, ten times or more. The chain links TRBV6-2 or TRBV6-3 to TRBJ2-7, with D perhaps TRBD2 (5 bases). Germline CDR1 is MNHEY and CDR2 is SVGEGT. The CDR3 is made up of 14 amino acids. Between the trimmed V and J ends, which lost 2 bases and 3 bases, there was a span of 11 bases. CDR3 loop: CASSYATEGYEQYV. CDR3 in DNA: TGTGCCAGCAGTTACGCCACAGAGGGCTACGAGCAGTACGTC.

In this sample, this clonotype turned up many times. V gene TRBV30 combines with J gene TRBJ1-5; 7 bases align to TRBD1. Germline CDR1 reads GTSNPN; CDR2 reads SVGIG (reference sequence). J gave up 3 bases and V 8 bases, and 7 bases lay outside the gene matches. This CDR3 has 13 amino acids. CDR3 DNA sequence: TGTGCCGTGGCGAGGGGGCACAATCAGCCCCAGCATTTT. Its protein is CAVARGHNQPQHF.

This chain links TRBV5-1 with TRBJ1-1; D remains ambiguous. V lost 1 base to trimming and J lost 0 bases, with 10 bases between them. Per the germline V gene, CDR1 is SGHRS and CDR2 is YFSETQ. The CDR3 runs 15 residues. CDR3 bases: TGCGCCAGCAGCTTGTTCAGCTCCGTGAACACTGAAGCTTTCTTT. Its protein is CASSLFSSVNTEAFF.

The sample holds many counts of this clonotype. The rearrangement joins TRBV18 to TRBJ1-4; tentatively, D is TRBD1 (6 bases). CDR1 and CDR2 (germline): KGHSH, LQKENI. The CDR3 sequence is 17 residues long. V lost 4 bases to trimming and J lost 6 bases, with 21 bases between them. This CDR3 is CASSLESSRGRYEKLFF. The CDR3 nucleotides read TGTGCCAGCTCACTGGAGTCGTCGAGGGGGAGATATGAAAAACTGTTTTTT.